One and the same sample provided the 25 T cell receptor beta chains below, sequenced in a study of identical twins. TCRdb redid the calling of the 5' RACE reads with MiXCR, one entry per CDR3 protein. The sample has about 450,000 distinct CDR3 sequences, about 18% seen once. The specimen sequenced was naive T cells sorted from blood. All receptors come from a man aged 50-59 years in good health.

CDR3 coding DNA: TGTGCCAGCACCCCCGGGTCCACTGAAGCTTTCTTT. Translating gives CASTPGSTEAFF. The chain combines TRBV7-9 with TRBJ1-1; D is unresolved. The germline gives CDR1 SEHNR, CDR2 FQNEAQ (reference sequence). V was trimmed by 7 bases and J by 4 bases, leaving 10 bases between them. The CDR3 is 12 amino acids. Filled out from reference TRBV7-9 and TRBJ1-1, the complete variable domain reads DTGVSQNPRHKITKRGQNVTFRCDPISEHNRLYWYRQTLGQGPEFLTYFQNEAQLEKSRLLSDRFSAERPKGSFSTLEIQRTEQGDSAMYLCASTPGSTEAFFGQGTRLTVV.

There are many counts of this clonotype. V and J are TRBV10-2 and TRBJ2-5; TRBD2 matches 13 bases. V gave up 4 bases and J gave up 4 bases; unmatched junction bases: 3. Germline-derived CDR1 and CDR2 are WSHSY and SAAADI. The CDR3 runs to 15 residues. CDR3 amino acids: CASSAGLAGAETQYF. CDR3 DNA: TGCGCCAGCAGTGCAGGACTAGCGGGAGCAGAGACCCAGTACTTC.

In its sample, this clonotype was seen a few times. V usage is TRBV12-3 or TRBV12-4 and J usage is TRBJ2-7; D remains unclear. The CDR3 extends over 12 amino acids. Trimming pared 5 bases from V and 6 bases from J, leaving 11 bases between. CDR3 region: CASSRTNTEQYF. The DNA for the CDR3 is TGTGCCAGCAGTCGCACAAACACCGAGCAGTACTTC.

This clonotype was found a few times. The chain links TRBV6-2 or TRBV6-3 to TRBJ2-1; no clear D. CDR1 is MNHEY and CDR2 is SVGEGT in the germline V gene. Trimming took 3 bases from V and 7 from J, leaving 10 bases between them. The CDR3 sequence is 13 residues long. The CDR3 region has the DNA TGTGCCAGCAGTTATTTTTTGGTAAATGAGCAGTTCTTC. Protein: CASSYFLVNEQFF.

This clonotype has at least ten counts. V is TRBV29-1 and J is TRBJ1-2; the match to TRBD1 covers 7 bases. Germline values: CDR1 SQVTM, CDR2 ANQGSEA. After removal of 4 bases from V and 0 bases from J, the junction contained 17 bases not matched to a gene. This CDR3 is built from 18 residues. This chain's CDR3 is CSVGGRGQAKFANYGYTF. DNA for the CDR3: TGCAGCGTTGGGGGTAGAGGACAGGCGAAATTTGCTAACTATGGCTACACCTTC.

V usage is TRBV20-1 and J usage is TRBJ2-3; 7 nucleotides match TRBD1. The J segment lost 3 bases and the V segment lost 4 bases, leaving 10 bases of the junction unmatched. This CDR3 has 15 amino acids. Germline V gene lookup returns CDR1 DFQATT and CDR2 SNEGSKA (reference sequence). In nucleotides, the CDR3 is TGCAGTGCTATCGTAAGGGGGCGTGCGACAGATACGCAGTATTTT. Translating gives CSAIVRGRATDTQYF.

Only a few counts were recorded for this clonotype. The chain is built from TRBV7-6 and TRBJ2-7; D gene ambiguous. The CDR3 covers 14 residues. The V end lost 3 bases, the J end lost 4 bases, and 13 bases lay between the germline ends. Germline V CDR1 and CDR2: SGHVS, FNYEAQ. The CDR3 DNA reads TGTGCCAGCAGCTTCACAGAGTCGGCTTACGAGCAGTACTTC. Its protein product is CASSFTESAYEQYF.

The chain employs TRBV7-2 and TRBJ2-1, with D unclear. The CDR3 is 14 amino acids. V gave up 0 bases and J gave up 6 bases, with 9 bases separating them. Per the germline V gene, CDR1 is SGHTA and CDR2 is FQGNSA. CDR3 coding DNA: TGTGCCAGCAGCTTAGCGGTCGGCTCCAATGAGCAGTTCTTC. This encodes CASSLAVGSNEQFF. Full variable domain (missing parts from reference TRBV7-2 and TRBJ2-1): GAGVSQSPSNKVTEKGKDVELRCDPISGHTALYWYRQSLGQGLEFLIYFQGNSAPDKSGLPSDRFSAERTGGSVSTLTIQRTQQEDSAVYLCASSLAVGSNEQFFGPGTRLTVL.

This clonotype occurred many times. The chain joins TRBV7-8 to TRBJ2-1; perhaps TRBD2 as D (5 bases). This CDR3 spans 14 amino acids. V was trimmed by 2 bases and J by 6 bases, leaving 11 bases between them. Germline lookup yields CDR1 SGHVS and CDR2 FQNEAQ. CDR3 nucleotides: TGTGCCAGCAGCTTAAAGCGGCTTCCCAATGAGCAGTTCTTC. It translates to CASSLKRLPNEQFF.

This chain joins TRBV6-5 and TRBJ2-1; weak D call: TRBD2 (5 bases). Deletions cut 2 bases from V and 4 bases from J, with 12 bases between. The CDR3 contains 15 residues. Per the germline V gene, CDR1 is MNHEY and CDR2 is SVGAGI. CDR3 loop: CASSYRREAYNEQFF. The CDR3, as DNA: TGTGCCAGCAGTTACCGCCGGGAAGCATACAATGAGCAGTTCTTC.

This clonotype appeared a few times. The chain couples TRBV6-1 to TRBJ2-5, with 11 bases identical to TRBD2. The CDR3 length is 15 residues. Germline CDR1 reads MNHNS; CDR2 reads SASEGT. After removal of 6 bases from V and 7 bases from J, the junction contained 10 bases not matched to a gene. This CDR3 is CASSKDSGRAVTQYF. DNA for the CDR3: TGTGCCAGCAGCAAGGATAGCGGGAGGGCGGTGACCCAGTACTTC.

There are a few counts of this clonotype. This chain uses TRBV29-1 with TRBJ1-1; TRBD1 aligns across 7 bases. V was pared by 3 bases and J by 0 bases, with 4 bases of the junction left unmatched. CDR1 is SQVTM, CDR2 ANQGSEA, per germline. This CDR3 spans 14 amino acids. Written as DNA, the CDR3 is TGCAGCGTTGATCAGGGGGGGATGAACACTGAAGCTTTCTTT. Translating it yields CSVDQGGMNTEAFF.

In DNA form, the CDR3 reads TGCAGCGCCCCAGTCGAGGGCAATGAGCAGTTCTTC. Encoded protein: CSAPVEGNEQFF. The chain has TRBV29-1 and TRBJ2-1; TRBD2 is a possible D gene (5 bases). Per germline, CDR1 SQVTM and CDR2 ANQGSEA. Trimming shortened V by 7 bases and J by 6 bases, and 13 bases separated the two germline ends. The CDR3 has 12 amino acids.

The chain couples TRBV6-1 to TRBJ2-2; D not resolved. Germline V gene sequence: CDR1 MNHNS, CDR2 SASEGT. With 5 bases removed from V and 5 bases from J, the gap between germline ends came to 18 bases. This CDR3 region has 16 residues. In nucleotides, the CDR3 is TGTGCCAGCAGTCCAGGACGCAAGAGCCCTACCGGGGAGCTGTTTTTT. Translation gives CASSPGRKSPTGELFF.

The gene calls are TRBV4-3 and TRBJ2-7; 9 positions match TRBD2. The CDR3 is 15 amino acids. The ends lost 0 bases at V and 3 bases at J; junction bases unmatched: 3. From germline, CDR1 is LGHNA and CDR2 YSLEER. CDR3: CASSQDPAGGYEQYF. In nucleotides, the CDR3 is TGCGCCAGCAGCCAAGATCCAGCGGGGGGCTACGAGCAGTACTTC.

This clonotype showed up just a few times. The CDR3 bases are TGTGCCATCAGTGGGGAATCTAAACAGGGGGGGACTTTTGGCTACACCTTC. This encodes CAISGESKQGGTFGYTF. This rearrangement joins TRBV10-3 to TRBJ1-2; 8 bases agree with TRBD1. The J segment lost 7 bases and the V segment lost 4 bases, leaving 17 bases of the junction unmatched. Germline lookup yields CDR1 ENHRY and CDR2 SYGVKD. The CDR3 runs 17 residues.

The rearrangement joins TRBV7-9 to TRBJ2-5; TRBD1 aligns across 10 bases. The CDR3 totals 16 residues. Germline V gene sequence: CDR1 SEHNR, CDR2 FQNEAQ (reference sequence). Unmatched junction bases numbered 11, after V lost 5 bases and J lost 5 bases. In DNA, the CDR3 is TGTGCCAGCAGCCTTGGAAGACAGGGGGCTGAGGAGACCCAGTACTTC. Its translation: CASSLGRQGAEETQYF.

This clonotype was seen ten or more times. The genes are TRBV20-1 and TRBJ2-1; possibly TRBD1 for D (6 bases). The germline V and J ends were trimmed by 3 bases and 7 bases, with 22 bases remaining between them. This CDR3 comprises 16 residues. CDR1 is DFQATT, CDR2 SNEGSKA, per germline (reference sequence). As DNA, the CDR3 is TGCAGTGCTAGGGCCCCGCTGCGTCGGGGACAAAATGAGCAGTTCTTC. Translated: CSARAPLRRGQNEQFF.

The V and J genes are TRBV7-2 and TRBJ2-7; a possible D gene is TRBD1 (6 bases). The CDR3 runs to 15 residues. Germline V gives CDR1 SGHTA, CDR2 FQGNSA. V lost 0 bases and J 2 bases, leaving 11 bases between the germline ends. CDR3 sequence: CASSLARTETYEQYF. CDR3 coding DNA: TGTGCCAGCAGCTTAGCCCGGACAGAGACCTACGAGCAGTACTTC. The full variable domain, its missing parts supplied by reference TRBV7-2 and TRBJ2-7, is GAGVSQSPSNKVTEKGKDVELRCDPISGHTALYWYRQSLGQGLEFLIYFQGNSAPDKSGLPSDRFSAERTGGSVSTLTIQRTQQEDSAVYLCASSLARTETYEQYFGPGTRLTVT.

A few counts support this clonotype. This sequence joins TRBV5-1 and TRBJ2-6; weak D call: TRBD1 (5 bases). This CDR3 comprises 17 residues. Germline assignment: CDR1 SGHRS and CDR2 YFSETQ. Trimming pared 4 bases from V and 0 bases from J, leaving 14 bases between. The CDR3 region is CASSIQTASSGANVLTF. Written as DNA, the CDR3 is TGCGCCAGCAGCATTCAGACAGCTAGCTCTGGGGCCAACGTCCTGACTTTC.

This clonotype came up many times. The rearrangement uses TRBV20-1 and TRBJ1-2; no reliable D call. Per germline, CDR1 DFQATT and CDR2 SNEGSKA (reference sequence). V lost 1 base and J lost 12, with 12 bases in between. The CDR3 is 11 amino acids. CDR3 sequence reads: CSARVGSGDTF. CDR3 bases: TGCAGTGCTAGAGTGGGGAGCGGAGACACCTTC.

CDR3 sequence reads: CASSPVGILGNTIYF. The CDR3 DNA follows: TGTGCCAGCAGCCCCGTGGGCATCCTGGGAAACACCATATATTTT. The chain combines TRBV7-9 with TRBJ1-3; D call uncertain. V lost 5 bases and J lost 4, with 15 bases in between. The CDR3 contains 15 residues. Germline V CDR1 and CDR2: SEHNR, FQNEAQ (reference sequence).

In DNA, the CDR3 is TGCGCCAGCAGGGAAAGAAGGTACCAAGAGACCCAGTACTTC. It translates to CASRERRYQETQYF. The J gene is TRBJ2-5, the V gene TRBV5-1; D remains ambiguous. The CDR3 has 14 amino acids. CDR1 and CDR2 (germline): SGHRS, YFSETQ. V shed 5 bases and J shed 0 bases, with 11 bases lying between them.

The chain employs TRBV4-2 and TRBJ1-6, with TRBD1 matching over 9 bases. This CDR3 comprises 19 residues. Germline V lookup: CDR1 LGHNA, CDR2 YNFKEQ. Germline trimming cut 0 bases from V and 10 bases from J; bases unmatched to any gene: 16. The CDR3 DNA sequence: TGTGCCAGCAGCCAAGATTGGTGGGGCTTGACAGGGGGTGGCTCACCCCTCCACTTT. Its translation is CASSQDWWGLTGGGSPLHF.

CDR3 DNA: TGCAGTGCTAACAGACTGGACTTCTCCTACGAGCAGTACTTC. Amino acids: CSANRLDFSYEQYF. This chain uses TRBV20-1 with TRBJ2-7, with D possibly being TRBD2 (5 bases). This CDR3 has 14 residues. Germline V lookup: CDR1 DFQATT, CDR2 SNEGSKA (reference sequence). V was cut by 4 bases and J by 0 bases, with 13 bases left in between.